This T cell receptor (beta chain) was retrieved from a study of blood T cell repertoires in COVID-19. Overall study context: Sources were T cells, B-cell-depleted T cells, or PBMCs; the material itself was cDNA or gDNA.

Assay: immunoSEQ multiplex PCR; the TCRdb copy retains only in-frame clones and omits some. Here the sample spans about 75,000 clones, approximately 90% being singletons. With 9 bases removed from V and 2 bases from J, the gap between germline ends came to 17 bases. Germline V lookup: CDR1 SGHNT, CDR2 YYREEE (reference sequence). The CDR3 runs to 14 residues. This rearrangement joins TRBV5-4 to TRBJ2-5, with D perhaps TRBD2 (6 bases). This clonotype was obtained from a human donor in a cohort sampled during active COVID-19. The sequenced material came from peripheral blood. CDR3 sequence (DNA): TGTGCCAACACTGGGGGAGCGGGTCAAGAGACCCAGTACTTC. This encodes CANTGGAGQETQYF. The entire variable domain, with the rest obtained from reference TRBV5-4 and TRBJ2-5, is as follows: ETGVTQSPTHLIKTRGQQVTLRCSSQSGHNTVSWYQQALGQGPQFIFQYYREEENGRGNFPPRFSGLQFPNYSSELNVNALELDDSALYLCANTGGAGQETQYFGPGTRLLVL.